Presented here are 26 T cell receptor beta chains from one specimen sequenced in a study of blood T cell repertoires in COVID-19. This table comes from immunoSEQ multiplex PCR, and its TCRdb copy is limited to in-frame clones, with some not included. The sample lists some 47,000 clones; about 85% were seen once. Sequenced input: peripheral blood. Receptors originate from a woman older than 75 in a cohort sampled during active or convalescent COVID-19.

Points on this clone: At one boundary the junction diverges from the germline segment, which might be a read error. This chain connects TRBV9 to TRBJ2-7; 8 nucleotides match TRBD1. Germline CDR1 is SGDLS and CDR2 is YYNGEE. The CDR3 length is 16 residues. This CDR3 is CASSVTAGGSSHEQYF. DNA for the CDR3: TGTGCCAGCAGCGTCACTGCAGGGGGCTCCTCCCACGAGCAGTACTTC.

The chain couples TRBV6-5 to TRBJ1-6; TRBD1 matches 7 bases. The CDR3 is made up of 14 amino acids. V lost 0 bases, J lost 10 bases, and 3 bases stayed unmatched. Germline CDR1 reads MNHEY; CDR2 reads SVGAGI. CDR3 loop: CASSYSGQLSPLHF. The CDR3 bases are TGTGCCAGCAGTTACTCGGGACAGCTCTCACCCCTCCACTTT.

CDR3 coding DNA: TGTGCCAGCTCACCGGGCATCCTTATTAATCAGCCCCAGCATTTT. Protein sequence: CASSPGILINQPQHF. The gene calls are TRBV18 and TRBJ1-5, with unresolved D. V lost 3 bases and J 4 bases, leaving 13 bases between the germline ends. The CDR3 has 15 amino acids. CDR1 and CDR2 (germline): KGHSH, LQKENI.

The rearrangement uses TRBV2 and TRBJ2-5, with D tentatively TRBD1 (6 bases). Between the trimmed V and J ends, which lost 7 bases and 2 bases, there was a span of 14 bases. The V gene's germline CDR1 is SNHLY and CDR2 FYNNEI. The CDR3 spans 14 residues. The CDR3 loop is CASIETDRQETQYF. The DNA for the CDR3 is TGTGCCAGCATCGAGACGGACAGACAAGAGACCCAGTACTTC.

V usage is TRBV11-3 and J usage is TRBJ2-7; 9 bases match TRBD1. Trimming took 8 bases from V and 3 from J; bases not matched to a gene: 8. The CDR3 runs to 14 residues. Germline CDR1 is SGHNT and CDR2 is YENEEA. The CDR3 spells CASGLQTGGYEQYF. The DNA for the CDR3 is TGTGCCAGCGGATTACAGACAGGGGGCTACGAGCAGTACTTC.

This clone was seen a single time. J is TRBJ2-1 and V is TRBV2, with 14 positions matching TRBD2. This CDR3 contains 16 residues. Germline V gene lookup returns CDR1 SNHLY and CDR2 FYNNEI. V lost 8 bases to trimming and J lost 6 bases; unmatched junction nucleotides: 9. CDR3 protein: CASARGLAGVGNEQFF. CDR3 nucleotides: TGTGCCAGCGCCAGGGGACTAGCGGGAGTAGGCAATGAGCAGTTCTTC. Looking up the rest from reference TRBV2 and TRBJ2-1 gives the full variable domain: EPEVTQTPSHQVTQMGQEVILRCVPISNHLYFYWYRQILGQKVEFLVSFYNNEISEKSEIFDDQFSVERPDGSNFTLKIRSTKLEDSAMYFCASARGLAGVGNEQFFGPGTRLTVL.

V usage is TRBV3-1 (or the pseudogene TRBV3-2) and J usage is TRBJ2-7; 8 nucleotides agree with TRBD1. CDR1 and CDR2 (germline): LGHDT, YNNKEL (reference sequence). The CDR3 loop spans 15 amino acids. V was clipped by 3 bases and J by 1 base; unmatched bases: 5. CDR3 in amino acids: CASSHTGGMSYEQYF. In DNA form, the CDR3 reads TGTGCCAGCAGCCACACAGGGGGGATGTCCTACGAGCAGTACTTC.

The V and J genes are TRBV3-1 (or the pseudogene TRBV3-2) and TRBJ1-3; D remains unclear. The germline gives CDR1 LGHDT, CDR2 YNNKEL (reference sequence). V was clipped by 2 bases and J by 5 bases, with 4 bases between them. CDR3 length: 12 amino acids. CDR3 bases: TGTGCCAGCAGCCAACACAGAAACACCATATATTTT. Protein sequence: CASSQHRNTIYF.

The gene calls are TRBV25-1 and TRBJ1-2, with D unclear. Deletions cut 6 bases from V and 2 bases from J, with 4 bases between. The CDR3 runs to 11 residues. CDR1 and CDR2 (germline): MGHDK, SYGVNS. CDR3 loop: CASRANYGYTF. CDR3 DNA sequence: TGTGCCAGCAGAGCAAACTATGGCTACACCTTC.

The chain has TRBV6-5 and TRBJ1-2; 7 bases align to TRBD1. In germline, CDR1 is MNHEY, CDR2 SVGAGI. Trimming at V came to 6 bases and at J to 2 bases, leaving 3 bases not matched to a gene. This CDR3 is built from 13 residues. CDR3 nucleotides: TGTGCCAGCAGGCAGACAGGGAACTATGGCTACACCTTC. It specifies CASRQTGNYGYTF.

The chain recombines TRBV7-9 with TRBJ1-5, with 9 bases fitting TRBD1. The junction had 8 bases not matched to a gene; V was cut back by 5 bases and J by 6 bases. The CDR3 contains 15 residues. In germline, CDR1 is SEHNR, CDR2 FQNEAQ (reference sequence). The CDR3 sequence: CASSPGQGLVQPQHF. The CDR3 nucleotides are TGTGCCAGCAGCCCGGGACAGGGTTTGGTTCAGCCCCAGCATTTT. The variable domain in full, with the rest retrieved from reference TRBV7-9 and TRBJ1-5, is DTGVSQNPRHKITKRGQNVTFRCDPISEHNRLYWYRQTLGQGPEFLTYFQNEAQLEKSRLLSDRFSAERPKGSFSTLEIQRTEQGDSAMYLCASSPGQGLVQPQHFGDGTRLSIL.

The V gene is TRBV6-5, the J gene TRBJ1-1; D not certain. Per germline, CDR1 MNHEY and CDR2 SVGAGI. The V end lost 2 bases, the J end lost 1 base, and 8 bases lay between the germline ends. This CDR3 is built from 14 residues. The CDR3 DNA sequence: TGTGCCAGCAGTTACCGGGGTTCGAACACTGAAGCTTTCTTT. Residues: CASSYRGSNTEAFF.

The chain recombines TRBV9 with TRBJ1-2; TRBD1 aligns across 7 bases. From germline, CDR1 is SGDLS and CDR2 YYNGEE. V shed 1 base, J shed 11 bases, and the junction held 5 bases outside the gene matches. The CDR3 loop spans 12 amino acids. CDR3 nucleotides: TGTGCCAGCAGCGTACGGACAGGCCAATACACCTTC. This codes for CASSVRTGQYTF. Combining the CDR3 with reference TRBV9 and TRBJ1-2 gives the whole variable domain DSGVTQTPKHLITATGQRVTLRCSPRSGDLSVYWYQQSLDQGLQFLIQYYNGEERAKGNILERFSAQQFPDLHSELNLSSLELGDSALYFCASSVRTGQYTFGSGTRLTVV.

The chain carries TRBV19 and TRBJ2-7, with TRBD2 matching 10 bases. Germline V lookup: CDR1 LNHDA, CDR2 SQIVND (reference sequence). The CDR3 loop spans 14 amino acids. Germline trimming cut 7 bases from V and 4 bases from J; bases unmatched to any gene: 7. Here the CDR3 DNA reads TGTGCCAGTAAGTCGTCTAGCGGGAGTTACGAGCAGTACTTC. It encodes CASKSSSGSYEQYF. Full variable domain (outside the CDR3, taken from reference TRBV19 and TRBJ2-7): DGGITQSPKYLFRKEGQNVTLSCEQNLNHDAMYWYRQDPGQGLRLIYYSQIVNDFQKGDIAEGYSVSREKKESFPLTVTSAQKNPTAFYLCASKSSSGSYEQYFGPGTRLTVT.

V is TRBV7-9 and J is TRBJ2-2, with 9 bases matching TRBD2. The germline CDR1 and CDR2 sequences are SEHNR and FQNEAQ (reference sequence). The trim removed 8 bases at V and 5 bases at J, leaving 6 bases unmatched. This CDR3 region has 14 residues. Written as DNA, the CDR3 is TGTGCCAGCCGGATAAGCGGGGGGACCGGGGAGCTGTTTTTT. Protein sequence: CASRISGGTGELFF.

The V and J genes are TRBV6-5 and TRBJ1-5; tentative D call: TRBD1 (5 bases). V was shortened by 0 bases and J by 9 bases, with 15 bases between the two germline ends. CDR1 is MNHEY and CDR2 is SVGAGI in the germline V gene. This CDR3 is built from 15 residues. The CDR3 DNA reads TGTGCCAGCAGTTACTCGATCGGGGGGGGGATGCCCCAGCATTTT. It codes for CASSYSIGGGMPQHF.

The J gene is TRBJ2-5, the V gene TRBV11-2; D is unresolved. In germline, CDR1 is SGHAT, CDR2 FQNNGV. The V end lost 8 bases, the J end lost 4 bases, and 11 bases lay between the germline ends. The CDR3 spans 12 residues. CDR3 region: CASSRDSETQYF. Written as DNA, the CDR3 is TGTGCCAGCTCCCGAGACTCAGAGACCCAGTACTTC.

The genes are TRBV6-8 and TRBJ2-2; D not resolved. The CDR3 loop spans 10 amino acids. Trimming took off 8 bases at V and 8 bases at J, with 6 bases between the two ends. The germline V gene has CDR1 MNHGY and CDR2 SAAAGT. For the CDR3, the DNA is TGTGCCAGCGAGCTGGGGGAGCTGTTTTTT. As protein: CASELGELFF.

The CDR3 here is CASSPPRDRGLGAQYF. The CDR3 DNA sequence: TGTGCCAGCAGTCCTCCCCGGGACAGGGGACTGGGGGCCCAGTACTTC. The rearrangement uses TRBV6-6 and TRBJ2-5, with TRBD1 identical over 10 bases. Germline V gives CDR1 MNHNY, CDR2 SVGAGI (reference sequence). This CDR3 spans 16 amino acids. V lost 5 bases to trimming and J lost 9 bases; unmatched junction nucleotides: 15.

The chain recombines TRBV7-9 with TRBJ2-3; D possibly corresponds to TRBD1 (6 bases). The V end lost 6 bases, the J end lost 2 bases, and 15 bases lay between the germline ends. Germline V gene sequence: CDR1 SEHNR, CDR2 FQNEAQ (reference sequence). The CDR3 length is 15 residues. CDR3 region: CASSADRKHTDTQYF. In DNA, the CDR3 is TGTGCCAGCAGTGCAGACAGGAAACACACAGATACGCAGTATTTT.

The CDR3 DNA is TGTGCCAGCAGCTTGGGGACAGGGGCTGGGGCCAACGTCCTGACTTTC. Translating gives CASSLGTGAGANVLTF. V gene TRBV7-9 combines with J gene TRBJ2-6; 10 bases are a match to TRBD1. With V trimmed by 3 bases and J by 2 bases, 1 base remained unmatched. The CDR3 length is 16 residues. CDR1 is SEHNR and CDR2 is FQNEAQ in the germline V gene (reference sequence).

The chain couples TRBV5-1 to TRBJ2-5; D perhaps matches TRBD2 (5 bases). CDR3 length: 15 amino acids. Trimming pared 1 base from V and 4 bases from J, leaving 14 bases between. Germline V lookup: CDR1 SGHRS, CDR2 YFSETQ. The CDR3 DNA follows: TGCGCCAGCAGCTTGTTACCTAGCCGGGGAGAGACCCAGTACTTC. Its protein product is CASSLLPSRGETQYF.

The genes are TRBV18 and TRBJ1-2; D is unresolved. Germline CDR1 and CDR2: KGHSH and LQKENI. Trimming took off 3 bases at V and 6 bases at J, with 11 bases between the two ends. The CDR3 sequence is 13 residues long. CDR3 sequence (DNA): TGTGCCAGCTCACCCGAGAGCGTCCATGGCTACACCTTC. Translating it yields CASSPESVHGYTF. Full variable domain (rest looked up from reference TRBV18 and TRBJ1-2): NAGVMQNPRHLVRRRGQEARLRCSPMKGHSHVYWYRQLPEEGLKFMVYLQKENIIDESGMPKERFSAEFPKEGPSILRIQQVVRGDSAAYFCASSPESVHGYTFGSGTRLTVV.

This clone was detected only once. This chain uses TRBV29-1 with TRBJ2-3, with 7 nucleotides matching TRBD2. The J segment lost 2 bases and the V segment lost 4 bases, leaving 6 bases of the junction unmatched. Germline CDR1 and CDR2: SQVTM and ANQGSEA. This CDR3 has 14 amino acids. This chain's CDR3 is CSVAASGTTDTQYF. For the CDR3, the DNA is TGCAGCGTTGCGGCTAGCGGTACCACAGATACGCAGTATTTT.

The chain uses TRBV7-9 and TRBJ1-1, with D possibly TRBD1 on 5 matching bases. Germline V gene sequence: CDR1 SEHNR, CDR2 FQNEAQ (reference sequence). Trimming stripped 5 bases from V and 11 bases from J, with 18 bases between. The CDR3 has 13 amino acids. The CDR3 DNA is TGTGCCAGCAGCGACCGGGGCCCACGGGAGGCTTTCTTT. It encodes CASSDRGPREAFF.

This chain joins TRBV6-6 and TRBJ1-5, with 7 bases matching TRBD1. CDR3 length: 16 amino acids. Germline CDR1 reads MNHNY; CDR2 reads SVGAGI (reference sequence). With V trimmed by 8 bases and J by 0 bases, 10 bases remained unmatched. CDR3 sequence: CASSTGEGYSNQPQHF. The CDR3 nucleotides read TGTGCCAGCTCTACAGGGGAAGGTTATAGCAATCAGCCCCAGCATTTT.